The clone carrying this T cell receptor beta chain was counted at least ten times. Its specificity is unknown. The record originates from a study of T cell repertoires in cytomegalovirus infection. Study-level points and caveats: Of the TCR beta families, the public ones yielded a cumulative frequency that identified carriers of CMV plus the relevant HLA.

CDR3 length: 17 residues. Trimming stripped 6 bases from V and 4 bases from J, with 24 bases between. MiXCR was run by TCRdb on the reads, yielding one entry per CDR3 protein. The sample has 350,000 to 450,000 distinct CDR3 sequences, 15% to 20% seen once. Sequenced: PBMCs. The chain combines TRBV12-3 or TRBV12-4 with TRBJ2-5; possible D gene TRBD1, 6 bases. The receptor's source is a human donor in good health (CMV status not recorded). Some clones in this sample may be carry-over from other donors' samples. The CDR3 loop is CASSFTVGGPLGETQYF. DNA for the CDR3: TGTGCCAGCAGCTTCACGGTAGGGGGTCCACTGGGAGAGACCCAGTACTTC.